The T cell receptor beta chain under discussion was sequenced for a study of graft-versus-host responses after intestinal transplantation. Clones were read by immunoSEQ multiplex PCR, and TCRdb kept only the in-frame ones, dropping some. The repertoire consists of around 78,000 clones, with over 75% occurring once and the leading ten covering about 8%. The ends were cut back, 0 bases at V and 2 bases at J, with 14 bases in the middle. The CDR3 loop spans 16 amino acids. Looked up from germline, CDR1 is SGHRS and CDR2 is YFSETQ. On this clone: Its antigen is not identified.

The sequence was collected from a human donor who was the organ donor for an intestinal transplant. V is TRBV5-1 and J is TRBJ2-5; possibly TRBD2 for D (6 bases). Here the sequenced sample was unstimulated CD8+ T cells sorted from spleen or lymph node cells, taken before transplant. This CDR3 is CASSLGWGDVQETQYF. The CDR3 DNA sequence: TGCGCCAGCAGCTTGGGATGGGGGGACGTACAAGAGACCCAGTACTTC.